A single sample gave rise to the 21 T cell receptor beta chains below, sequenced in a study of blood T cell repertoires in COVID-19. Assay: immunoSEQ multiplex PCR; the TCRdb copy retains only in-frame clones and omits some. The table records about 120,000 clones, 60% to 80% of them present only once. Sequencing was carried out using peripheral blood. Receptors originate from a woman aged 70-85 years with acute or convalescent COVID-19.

CDR3 in amino acids: CASTARQVYNSPLHF. In nucleotides, the CDR3 is TGTGCCAGTACCGCCCGACAGGTGTATAATTCACCCCTCCACTTT. The gene calls are TRBV19 and TRBJ1-6; a weak D match, TRBD1 (6 bases). The CDR3 has 15 amino acids. Germline CDR1 is LNHDA and CDR2 is SQIVND (reference sequence). Trimming shortened V by 7 bases and J by 4 bases, and 14 bases separated the two germline ends.

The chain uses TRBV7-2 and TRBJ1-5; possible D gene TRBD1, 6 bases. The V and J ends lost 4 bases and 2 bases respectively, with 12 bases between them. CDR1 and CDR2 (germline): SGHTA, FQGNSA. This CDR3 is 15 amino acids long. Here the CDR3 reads CASSSDSFGNQPQHF. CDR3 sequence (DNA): TGTGCCAGCAGCTCGGACAGTTTCGGCAATCAGCCCCAGCATTTT.

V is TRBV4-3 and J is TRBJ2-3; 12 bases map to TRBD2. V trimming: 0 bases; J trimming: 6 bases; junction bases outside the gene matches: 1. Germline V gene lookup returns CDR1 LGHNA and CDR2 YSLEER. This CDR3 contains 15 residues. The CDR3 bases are TGCGCCAGCAGCCAAGATACTAGCGGGGGGGATACGCAGTATTTT. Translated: CASSQDTSGGDTQYF.

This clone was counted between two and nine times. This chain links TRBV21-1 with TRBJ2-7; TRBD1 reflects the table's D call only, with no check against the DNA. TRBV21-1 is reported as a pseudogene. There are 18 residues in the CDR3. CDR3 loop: CASSKADSPGDSGYEQYF. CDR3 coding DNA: TGTGCCAGCAGCAAAGCCGATTCTCCAGGGGATTCGGGTTACGAGCAGTACTTC.

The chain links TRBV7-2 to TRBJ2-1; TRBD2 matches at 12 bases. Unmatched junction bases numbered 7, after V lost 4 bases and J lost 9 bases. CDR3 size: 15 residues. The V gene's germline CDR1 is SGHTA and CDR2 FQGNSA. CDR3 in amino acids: CASSYSSGGAVEQFF. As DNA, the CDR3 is TGTGCCAGCAGCTACTCTAGCGGGGGGGCGGTTGAGCAGTTCTTC.

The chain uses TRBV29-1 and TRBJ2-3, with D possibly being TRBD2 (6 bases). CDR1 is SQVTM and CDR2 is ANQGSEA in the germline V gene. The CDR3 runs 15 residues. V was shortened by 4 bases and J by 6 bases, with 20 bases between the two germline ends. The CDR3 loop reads CSVGGLRGVGDTQYF. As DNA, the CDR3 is TGCAGCGTTGGGGGACTTCGCGGCGTGGGGGATACGCAGTATTTT.

The CDR3 protein is CASSQDSSYNSPLHF. As DNA, the CDR3 is TGTGCCAGCAGCCAAGACAGCTCCTATAATTCACCCCTCCACTTT. This chain links TRBV3-1 (or the pseudogene TRBV3-2) with TRBJ1-6; D gene uncertain. V was shortened by 0 bases and J by 0 bases, with 3 bases between the two germline ends. This CDR3 is 15 amino acids long. Germline V gene sequence: CDR1 LGHDT, CDR2 YNNKEL (reference sequence).

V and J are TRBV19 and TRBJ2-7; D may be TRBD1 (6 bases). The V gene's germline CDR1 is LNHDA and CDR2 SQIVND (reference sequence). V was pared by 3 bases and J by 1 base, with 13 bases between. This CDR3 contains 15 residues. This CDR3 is CASSIGDTSSYEQYF. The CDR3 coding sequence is TGTGCCAGTAGTATTGGGGACACGTCTTCCTACGAGCAGTACTTC.

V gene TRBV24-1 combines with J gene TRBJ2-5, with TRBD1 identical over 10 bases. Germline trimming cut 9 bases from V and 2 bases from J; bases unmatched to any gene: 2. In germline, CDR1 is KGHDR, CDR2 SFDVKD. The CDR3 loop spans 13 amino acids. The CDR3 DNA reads TGTGCCACCCCGGGACAGGGGCAAGAGACCCAGTACTTC. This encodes CATPGQGQETQYF.

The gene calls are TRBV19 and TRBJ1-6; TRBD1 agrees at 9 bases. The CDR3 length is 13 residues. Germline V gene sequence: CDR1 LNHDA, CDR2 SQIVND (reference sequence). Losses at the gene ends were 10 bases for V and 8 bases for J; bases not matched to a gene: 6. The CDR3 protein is CATRDRVDSPLHF. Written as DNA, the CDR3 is TGTGCCACCCGGGACAGGGTGGATTCACCCCTCCACTTT.

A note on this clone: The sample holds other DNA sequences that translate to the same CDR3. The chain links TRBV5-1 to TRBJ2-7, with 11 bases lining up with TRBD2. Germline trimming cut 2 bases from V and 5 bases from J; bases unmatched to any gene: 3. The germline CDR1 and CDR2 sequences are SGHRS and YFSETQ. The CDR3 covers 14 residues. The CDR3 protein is CASSLTSGSHEQYF. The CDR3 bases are TGCGCCAGCAGCTTAACTAGCGGGAGCCACGAGCAGTACTTC. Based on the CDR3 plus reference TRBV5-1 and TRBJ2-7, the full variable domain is KAGVTQTPRYLIKTRGQQVTLSCSPISGHRSVSWYQQTPGQGLQFLFEYFSETQRNKGNFPGRFSGRQFSNSRSEMNVSTLELGDSALYLCASSLTSGSHEQYFGPGTRLTVT.

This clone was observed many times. The DNA of the CDR3 is TGCGCCAGCAGCTACGGACTAGTCGGCTCCACCGGGGAGCTGTTTTTT. Its protein is CASSYGLVGSTGELFF. V gene TRBV5-1 combines with J gene TRBJ2-2, with TRBD2 matching over 7 bases. Germline V gives CDR1 SGHRS, CDR2 YFSETQ. The CDR3 is made up of 16 amino acids. J lost 4 bases, V lost 3 bases, and 9 bases had no gene match.

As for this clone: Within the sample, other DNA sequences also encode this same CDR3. This CDR3 reads CASSQNRVQETQYF. The CDR3 DNA follows: TGTGCCAGCAGCCAAAACAGGGTCCAAGAGACCCAGTACTTC. This chain connects TRBV3-1 (or the pseudogene TRBV3-2) to TRBJ2-5; tentative D call: TRBD1 (6 bases). Per germline, CDR1 LGHDT and CDR2 YNNKEL (reference sequence). The CDR3 runs to 14 residues. Deletions cut 2 bases from V and 1 base from J, with 8 bases between.

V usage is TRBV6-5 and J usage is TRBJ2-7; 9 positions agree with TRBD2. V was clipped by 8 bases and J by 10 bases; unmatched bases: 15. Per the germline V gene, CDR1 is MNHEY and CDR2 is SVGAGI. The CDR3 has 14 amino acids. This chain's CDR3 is CASRGLAELRDQYF. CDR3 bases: TGTGCCAGCCGGGGACTAGCTGAATTACGAGATCAGTACTTC.

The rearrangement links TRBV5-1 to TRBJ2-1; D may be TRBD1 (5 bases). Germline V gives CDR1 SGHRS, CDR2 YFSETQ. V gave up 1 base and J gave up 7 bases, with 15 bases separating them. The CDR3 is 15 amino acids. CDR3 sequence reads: CASSLLQDNWNEQFF. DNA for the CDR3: TGCGCCAGCAGCTTGTTACAGGATAACTGGAATGAGCAGTTCTTC.

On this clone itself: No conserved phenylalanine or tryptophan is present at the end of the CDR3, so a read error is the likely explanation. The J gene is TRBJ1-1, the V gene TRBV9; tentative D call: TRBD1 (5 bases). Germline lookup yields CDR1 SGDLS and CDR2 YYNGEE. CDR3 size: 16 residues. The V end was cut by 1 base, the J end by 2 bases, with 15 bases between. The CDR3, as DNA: TGTGCCAGCAGCGTATCCTCAGGGTCCCCAAACACTGAAGCTTTCTCT. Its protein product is CASSVSSGSPNTEAFS.

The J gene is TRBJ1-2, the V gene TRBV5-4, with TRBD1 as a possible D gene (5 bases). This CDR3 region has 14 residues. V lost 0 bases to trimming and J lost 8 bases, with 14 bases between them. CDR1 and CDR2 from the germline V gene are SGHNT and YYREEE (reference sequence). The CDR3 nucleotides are TGTGCCAGCAGCTTGGGAATAGGGGCGGAGGGCTACACCTTC. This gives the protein CASSLGIGAEGYTF.

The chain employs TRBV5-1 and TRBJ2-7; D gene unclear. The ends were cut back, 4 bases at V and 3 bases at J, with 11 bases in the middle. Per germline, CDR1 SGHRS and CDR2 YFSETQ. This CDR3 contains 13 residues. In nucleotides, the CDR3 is TGCGCCAGCAGCCCAGTTGGCGGCTACGAGCAGTACTTC. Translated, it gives CASSPVGGYEQYF.

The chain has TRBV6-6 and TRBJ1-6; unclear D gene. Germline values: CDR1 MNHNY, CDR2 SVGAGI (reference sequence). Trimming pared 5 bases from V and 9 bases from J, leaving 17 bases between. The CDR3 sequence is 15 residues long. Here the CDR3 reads CASSPQTHSGSPLHF. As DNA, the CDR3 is TGTGCCAGCAGTCCCCAAACCCACTCGGGTTCACCCCTCCACTTT.

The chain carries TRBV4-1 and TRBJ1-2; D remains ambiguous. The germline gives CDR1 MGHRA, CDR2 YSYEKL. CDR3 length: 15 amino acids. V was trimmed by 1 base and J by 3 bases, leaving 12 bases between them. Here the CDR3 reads CASSQGQALHYGYTF. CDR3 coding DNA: TGCGCCAGCAGCCAAGGGCAGGCCCTACACTATGGCTACACCTTC.

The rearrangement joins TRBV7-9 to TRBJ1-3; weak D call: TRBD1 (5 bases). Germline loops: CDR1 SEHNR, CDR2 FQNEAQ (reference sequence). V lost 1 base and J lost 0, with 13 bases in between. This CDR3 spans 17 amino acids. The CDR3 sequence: CASSLGTGPLSGNTIYF. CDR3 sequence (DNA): TGTGCCAGCAGCTTAGGTACAGGCCCCCTCTCTGGAAACACCATATATTTT.